This T cell receptor beta chain was identified during a study of cytomegalovirus exposure and HLA in healthy donors. Study observations and caveats: TCR beta V- and J-gene trimming was later associated with a missense DCLRE1C variant. The study labeled fewer than 200 TCR beta chains cytomegalovirus-associated. Across donors, sequencing depth was assumed by presence/absence analyses to be roughly uniform.

PCR used 60 Vbeta primers and 13 Jbeta primers. Profiling relied on immunoSEQ multiplex PCR, and the TCRdb table lists in-frame clones only, not all of them. The repertoire holds fewer than 140,000 clones, with about 64% as singletons. The CDR3 extends over 14 amino acids. Germline-derived CDR1 and CDR2 are SGHTS and YDEGEE. Trimming took 3 bases from V and 3 from J, leaving 10 bases between them. Points on this clone: The antigen remains undetermined.

J is TRBJ1-5 and V is TRBV5-8; no firm D call. Sequencing was done on a sample of PBMCs. This receptor was obtained from a female donor in good health and CMV-seronegative. CDR3 nucleotide sequence: TGTGCCAGCAGCTCTGAACGGTACAATCAGCCCCAGCATTTT. Its protein product is CASSSERYNQPQHF.